This passage covers 10 T cell receptor beta chains from one sample sequenced in a study of blood T cell repertoires in COVID-19. Sequenced by immunoSEQ multiplex PCR; TCRdb stores in-frame clones only, minus some. The table has approximately 350,000 clones, more than 80% seen once; the top ten hold 1%. Sequenced sample: PBMCs or T cells enriched from blood (not recorded which). The origin of the receptors is a young man who had recovered from COVID-19.

As regards this clone: This sample also contains other DNA sequences that code for the same CDR3. The chain couples TRBV2 to TRBJ1-5; D is undetermined. Trimming left V 6 bases short and J 3 bases short, with 6 bases between. CDR1 is SNHLY, CDR2 FYNNEI, per germline. The CDR3 consists of 12 residues. CDR3 in amino acids: CASRDSNQPQHF. The CDR3 nucleotides read TGTGCCAGCAGAGACTCCAATCAGCCCCAGCATTTT.

The chain recombines TRBV2 with TRBJ2-7, with 8 positions matching TRBD1. The CDR3 totals 15 residues. Germline CDR1 reads SNHLY; CDR2 reads FYNNEI. After removal of 6 bases from V and 5 bases from J, the junction contained 12 bases not matched to a gene. The CDR3 region has the DNA TGTGCCAGCAGAAAGGATAGGACAGGGATTGACGAGCAGTACTTC. This encodes CASRKDRTGIDEQYF.

The chain joins TRBV19 to TRBJ2-3; 8 bases agree with TRBD1. V was pared by 5 bases and J by 6 bases, with 7 bases of the junction left unmatched. CDR1 and CDR2 from the germline V gene are LNHDA and SQIVND (reference sequence). CDR3 size: 14 residues. This chain's CDR3 is CASSSGQGWDTQYF. CDR3 sequence (DNA): TGTGCCAGTAGTTCCGGACAGGGTTGGGATACGCAGTATTTT.

The V and J genes are TRBV18 and TRBJ2-3; 10 nucleotides agree with TRBD2. The V gene end was trimmed by 6 bases and the J gene end by 4 bases; junction bases not matched to a gene: 13. This CDR3 region has 17 residues. Germline V lookup: CDR1 KGHSH, CDR2 LQKENI. The CDR3 region is CASSENLSGGLADTQYF. Written as DNA, the CDR3 is TGTGCCAGCTCCGAAAACCTTAGCGGGGGGCTAGCAGATACGCAGTATTTT.

The chain uses TRBV27 and TRBJ1-4; D may be TRBD1 (5 bases). Germline CDR1 is MNHEY and CDR2 is SMNVEV (reference sequence). CDR3 size: 13 residues. Trimming stripped 6 bases from V and 5 bases from J, with 10 bases between. The CDR3 bases are TGTGCCAGCAGGGGGCTTCCGAATGAAAAACTGTTTTTT. As protein: CASRGLPNEKLFF. Complete variable domain (other parts from reference TRBV27 and TRBJ1-4): EAQVTQNPRYLITVTGKKLTVTCSQNMNHEYMSWYRQDPGLGLRQIYYSMNVEVTDKGDVPEGYKVSRKEKRNFPLILESPSPNQTSLYFCASRGLPNEKLFFGSGTQLSVL.

The genes are TRBV5-1 and TRBJ2-5, with TRBD2 as a possible D gene (5 bases). The ends were cut back, 4 bases at V and 1 base at J, with 14 bases in the middle. The germline V gene encodes CDR1 SGHRS and CDR2 YFSETQ. This CDR3 has 15 residues. The chain's CDR3 is CASSPNIGVQETQYF. As DNA, the CDR3 is TGCGCCAGCAGCCCGAATATCGGGGTCCAAGAGACCCAGTACTTC.

This chain joins TRBV5-1 and TRBJ1-1; weak D call: TRBD1 (5 bases). The ends were cut back, 0 bases at V and 4 bases at J, with 13 bases in the middle. The germline V gene has CDR1 SGHRS and CDR2 YFSETQ. CDR3 length equals 15 residues. CDR3 DNA sequence: TGCGCCAGCAGCTTGGGCGGCAGGGAGGCCACTGAAGCTTTCTTT. Translating gives CASSLGGREATEAFF.

This chain connects TRBV19 to TRBJ1-2; TRBD1 agrees at 9 bases. Germline V gene sequence: CDR1 LNHDA, CDR2 SQIVND (reference sequence). The CDR3 totals 16 residues. The trim removed 6 bases at V and 0 bases at J, leaving 8 bases unmatched. The CDR3 spells CASSLPGQGSNYGYTF. In nucleotides, the CDR3 is TGTGCCAGTAGCCTCCCGGGACAGGGCTCTAACTATGGCTACACCTTC.

CDR3 residues: CASSPGTGGGKYF. DNA for the CDR3: TGTGCCAGCAGTCCAGGGACAGGGGGTGGAAAGTACTTC. The rearrangement uses TRBV3-1 (or the pseudogene TRBV3-2) and TRBJ2-7, with 11 bases aligning to TRBD1. With 6 bases clipped from V and 11 bases from J, the junction kept 9 bases outside the gene matches. Germline CDR1 reads LGHDT; CDR2 reads YNNKEL (reference sequence). CDR3 length: 13 residues.

V is TRBV14 and J is TRBJ2-1; 12 bases line up with TRBD2. J gave up 13 bases and V 5 bases, and 9 bases lay outside the gene matches. CDR3 length: 14 amino acids. Germline V gene sequence: CDR1 SGHDN, CDR2 FVKESK. CDR3 sequence reads: CASSWTSGENRQFF. The CDR3 DNA sequence: TGTGCCAGCAGCTGGACTAGCGGGGAGAACAGACAGTTCTTC.